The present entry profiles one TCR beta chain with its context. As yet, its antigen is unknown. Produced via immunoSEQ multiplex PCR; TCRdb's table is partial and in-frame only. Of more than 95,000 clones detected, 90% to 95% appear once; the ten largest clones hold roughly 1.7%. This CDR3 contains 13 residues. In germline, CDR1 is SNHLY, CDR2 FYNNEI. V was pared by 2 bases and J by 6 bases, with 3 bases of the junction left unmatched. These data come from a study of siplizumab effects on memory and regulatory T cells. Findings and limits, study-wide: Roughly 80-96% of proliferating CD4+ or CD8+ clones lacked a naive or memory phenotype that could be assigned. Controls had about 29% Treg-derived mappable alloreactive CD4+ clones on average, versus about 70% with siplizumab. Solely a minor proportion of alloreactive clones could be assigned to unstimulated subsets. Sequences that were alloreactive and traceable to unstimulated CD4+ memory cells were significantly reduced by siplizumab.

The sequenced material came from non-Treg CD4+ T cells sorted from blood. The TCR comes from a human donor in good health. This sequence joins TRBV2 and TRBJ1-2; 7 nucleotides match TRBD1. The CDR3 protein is CASSEQQGNGYTF. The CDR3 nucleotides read TGTGCCAGCAGTGAACAACAGGGGAATGGCTACACCTTC.